This entry is about one TCR beta chain. This clone has only a few counts. Its specific antigen is unknown. No base qualities exist here, and no much larger clone lies one base off it. Using the deep immunoSEQ assay, multiplex PCR amplified TCR CDR3 regions from genomic DNA. For each cell subset, the extracted genomic DNA was distributed evenly across all wells of several immunoSEQ 96-well plates, and each plate served as one replicate. For sorted subsets, each replicate PCR was loaded with about 200 ng genomic DNA, equivalent to approximately 27,000 T cell genomes. Purified libraries were measured with a Qubit 3.0 fluorometer, size-checked on a Bioanalyzer 2100, and measured again with the KAPA Library Quantification kit. Every immunoSEQ 96-well plate was sequenced on a separate single-read 150-cycle Illumina NextSeq 550 flow cell. The authors' pipeline ran thus. The immunoSEQ output contained only junctional sequences without quality scores, so filtering could not match that applied to full-length reads. To assign V/J genes and CDR3, sequences were annotated using PyIR, a Python wrapper for IgBLAST v1.9, with IMGT germline references. Reads were filtered out if the reads had weak V/J assignments (E-value above 1e-6), no CDR3, stop codons, out-of-frame junctions, or ambiguous translated residues. V3J clonotypes were defined as sequences sharing the same inferred V gene, J gene, and CDR3 amino acid sequence. The percentage overlap between two repertoires was calculated by dividing the number of shared unique clonotypes by the size of the smaller repertoire. RTK rarefaction, the Chao1 estimator, and Recon v2.1 estimates of unobserved clonotypes were used to assess repertoire richness. Generation probabilities were computed with OLGA for all TCRbeta clonotypes obtained by the gDNA method from a handful of donors. In TCRdb, the immuneACCESS table is reduced to in-frame sequences with V and J assigned. These tables do not hold every clone; where another copy was compared, an unresolved V gene accounts for under half, and the others remain unexplained. V, J and clone size reflect that table, while D and trimming were determined from the DNA. The sample table contains some 980,000 clones; only one count was recorded for less than 85% of them. The ten top clones hold roughly 1.5% of the sample.

Trimming at the junction amounts to 0 bases on V and 6 bases on J, and the germline ends lie 8 bases apart. There are 14 amino acids in the CDR3, from cysteine to phenylalanine inclusive. Of the read, only the CDR3 DNA is kept; its 42 bases are in frame from base 1. The germline V gene (reference sequence) sets CDR1 to LNHNV and CDR2 to YYDKDF. These data originate in a study of shared clonotypes between healthy human individuals (dated by TCRdb to about 2020). In terms of the full investigation: The cohort comprised a couple of women and a few men aged 18 to 49 years. For each donor, three plates each were used for CD4 naive and CD4 memory, two plates were used for CD8 naive, and one plate was used for CD8 memory. The study deeply sequenced blood TCR repertoires of five healthy adults to estimate repertoire size and the extent of clonotype sharing between individuals. Between about 0.94 and 10 billion PBMCs per donor were obtained by leukapheresis. Different laboratories and diverse techniques were used to prepare libraries and sequence TCR repertoires, to increase sequencing depth and limit assay-specific biases. Study-level results and caveats: Compared with non-shared clonotypes, clonotypes shared by all four sorted-subset donors had higher generation probabilities. Only blood was sampled, and tissue TCR repertoires likely differ from those in blood. Based on pairwise subsampling, the degree of clonotype sharing among donors was expected to be affected by sequencing depth. Rarefaction of sorted-subset datasets indicated incomplete sequencing despite the large sequencing depth. Naive subsets generally had larger estimated clonotype richness than memory subsets did. Because the study included a small number of donors, the genetic and exposure-history diversity represented was limited. About 5% of naive CD4, 3.5% of naive CD8, 2% to 2.5% of memory CD4, and less than 0.45% of memory CD8 clonotypes were shared across several donors.

Donors were healthy HIV-negative adults with no recently reported acute infections or vaccinations. All donors were Caucasian adults living in Nashville, Tennessee, USA. CD4+ T cells were enriched by magnetic negative selection; naive cells were then positively selected on CD45RA, and the negative fraction formed the memory subset. Blood was collected by leukapheresis, and PBMCs were isolated by Ficoll-Histopaque density gradient centrifugation and then cryopreserved in liquid nitrogen vapor phase. Analytical flow cytometry was used to check the purity and quantity of each magnetically sorted T cell population. From each sorted fraction, genomic DNA was isolated and quantified by UV absorbance on a Nanodrop 2000c.

This chain joins TRBV15 to TRBJ2-2; the D gene is perhaps TRBD2, from 5 matching bases. The origin of this receptor is a man aged 18 to 29 in good health. Sequencing input: memory CD4+ T cells sorted from blood. Per the publication, the cell subset or site label means: CD45RA-negative fraction. The nucleotide sequence reads as follows: TGTGCCACCAGCAGAGACTTAGCGCCCGGGGAGCTGTTTTTT. This sequence encodes CATSRDLAPGELFF. Beyond the CDR3, the reference TRBV15 and TRBJ2-2 genes provide the residues; the full variable domain reads: DAMVIQNPRYQVTQFGKPVTLSCSQTLNHNVMYWYQQKSSQAPKLLFHYYDKDFNNEADTPDNFQSRRPNTSFCFLDIRSPGLGDTAMYLCATSRDLAPGELFFGEGSRLTVL.